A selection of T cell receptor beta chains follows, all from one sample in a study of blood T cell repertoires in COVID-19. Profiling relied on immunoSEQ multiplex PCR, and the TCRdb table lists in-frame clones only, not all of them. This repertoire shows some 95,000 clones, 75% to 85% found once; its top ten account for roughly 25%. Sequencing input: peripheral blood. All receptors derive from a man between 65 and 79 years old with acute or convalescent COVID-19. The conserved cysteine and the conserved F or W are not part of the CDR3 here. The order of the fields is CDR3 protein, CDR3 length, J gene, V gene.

ASSAGTRKF	9	TRBJ2-1	TRBV3-1/TRBV3-2
ASSDSIPGLRETQY	14	TRBJ2-5	TRBV6-4
ASSPAGSQETQY	12	TRBJ2-5	TRBV11-2
ASSYGQGGNEKLF	13	TRBJ1-4	TRBV5-4
ASSPTNNEQF	10	TRBJ2-1	TRBV10-2
ASSLDFGGGISYEQY	15	TRBJ2-7	TRBV5-1
ASSAGTVAF	9	TRBJ1-1	TRBV6-4
ASSKKGEGGYT	11	TRBJ1-2	TRBV27
ASTRQGSWQTQY	12	TRBJ2-5	TRBV6-5
ASSEARVERSPLH	13	TRBJ1-6	TRBV6-1
ASSYWSTPGELF	12	TRBJ2-2	TRBV6-5
ASSSTYGGQY	10	TRBJ2-7	TRBV6-5
ASSPRQGAGANVLT	14	TRBJ2-6	TRBV5-1
ASSHTSGTLPYEQY	14	TRBJ2-7	TRBV3-1/TRBV3-2
ASSSRTGIQETQY	13	TRBJ2-5	TRBV25-1
AITDRDRYEQY	11	TRBJ2-7	TRBV10-3